This paragraph covers one T cell receptor beta chain sequence. Its antigen remains unidentified. No base quality values were provided; no much bigger clone lies one nucleotide off. Libraries were prepared through the immunoSEQ multiplex PCR assay. Turning to the authors' computational methods: To diagnose cytomegalovirus status from the catalog of TCR beta chain sequences, a statistical classification framework was built. Drawn from immuneACCESS, this table holds only the in-frame rearrangements with V and J called that TCRdb kept. Clones are partly lost; checked studies trace under half to an unresolved V gene and leave the rest unexplained. V and J calls plus clone size are reproduced from that table; the DNA served to infer D and trimming. The sample includes about 360,000 clones, with about nine tenths observed a single time. The top ten constitute roughly 0.83% of the sample. The data were taken from a study of cytomegalovirus exposure and HLA in healthy donors (dated by TCRdb to the late 2010s). Turning to the overall study: According to a later analysis, one platform produced both the roughly 110 validation repertoires and the approximately 660 repertoires of the first cohort. A separate validation cohort of some 130 different subjects was used in addition to the approximately 700-subject first cohort. High-throughput TCR immunosequencing, statistical association of individual TCRs with disease status, and machine learning were combined to predict cytomegalovirus infection status. The study aimed to test whether signatures of past pathogen exposure could be identified by cataloging public T cell receptors.

The cysteine opens and the phenylalanine closes a CDR3 of 16 amino acids. CDR3 DNA is the only sequence kept; it has 48 bases, read in frame from the first base. Trimming costs V 0 bases and J 2 bases, and their ends lie 13 bases apart. The germline V gene sets CDR1 to SGHRS and CDR2 to YFSETQ. Points the paper makes about the study in general: The study listed approximately 150 TCR beta chains as associated with cytomegalovirus. Cytomegalovirus status was reported to be diagnosed by the classifier with high specificity and sensitivity in both the original and validation cohorts. In vitro tests confirmed that a few of the cytomegalovirus-associated TCR beta chains recognize cytomegalovirus antigens. A later analysis found that TCRs clustered in the first cohort also tended to co-occur in the 120 validation repertoires, with 94% of cluster scores above 0. While some public TCRs were present in many individuals, most TCR sequences turned up only very rarely across donors. A later analysis had no HLA typing for the validation cohort, so co-occurrence there was scored across all 110 or so repertoires. The authors suggested that the approach could potentially be generalized to other disease states and immunological phenotypes.

The donors were included in the validation cohort of 100 to 150 subjects, a group kept apart from the roughly 700-subject first cohort. This receptor was obtained from a woman between 18 and 29 years old in good health and CMV-seronegative. The sequenced sample was PBMCs. Here the chain combines TRBV5-1 and TRBJ2-3; D gene: possibly TRBD1, on 5 matching bases. The CDR3 region has the sequence CASSLAADSFTDTQYF. The nucleotide sequence is TGCGCCAGCAGCTTGGCCGCCGACAGTTTCACAGATACGCAGTATTTT.